A single count supports the clone carrying this T cell receptor beta chain. The antigen is unknown. Its ends do not fully match the called genes, so a read error is possible. Libraries were made from TCR beta cDNA, and they carried unique molecular identifiers. TCRdb redid the calling of the PCR reads with MiXCR, one entry per CDR3 protein. This sample has roughly 600,000 distinct CDR3 sequences; about 40% occur once, and the top ten carry over 1.5%. The source of the sample is a study of post-analysis software for immune sequencing data. Study-level results: The F measure placed samples prepared in the same batch into strongly shared clusters.

The receptor was derived from a girl aged 10-17 years with multiple sclerosis. Sequencing was done on a sample of blood.

The CDR3 loop is CASSSPTGWSDAQYF. The CDR3 region has the DNA TGTGCCAGCAGTTCCCCGACGGGCTGGTCAGATGCGCAGTATTTT. The chain links TRBV12-3 or TRBV12-4 to TRBJ2-3; D gene uncertain. This CDR3 is 15 amino acids long.